This T cell receptor (beta chain) is from a study of human T cells and chemical hapten exposure. The study's findings and limits: TCRs at high frequency, those above 1 in 1000, did not change with DPC sensitization.

TCRdb reprocessed the RACE reads via MiXCR and lists one record per CDR3 protein. The sample carries under 95,000 distinct CDR3 sequences, around 8.8% recorded once. Time point indicated: healthy volunteer bleed at 2 weeks. Unfractionated whole blood was the source of the extracted total RNA. This clonotype was seen more than once but under ten times. Its cognate antigen is unknown. The sample consisted of whole blood. The receptor was isolated from a female donor in good health. Some clones in this sample may be carry-over from other donors' samples.

The CDR3: CAWNRDRGIEETQYF. In nucleotides, the CDR3 is TGTGCCTGGAACCGAGACAGGGGGATAGAAGAGACCCAGTACTTC. This rearrangement joins TRBV30 to TRBJ2-5; 9 positions agree with TRBD1. There are 15 residues in the CDR3. The germline V gene encodes CDR1 GTSNPN and CDR2 SVGIG (reference sequence). J gave up 3 bases and V 4 bases, and 9 bases lay outside the gene matches.